The rows below give T cell receptor beta chains drawn from one sample of a study of T cell changes during pregnancy in multiple sclerosis. Clones were read by immunoSEQ multiplex PCR, and TCRdb kept only the in-frame ones, dropping some. The sample yields 30,000 or so clones, about 83% seen once. The starting material was CD8+ T cells from peripheral blood mononuclear cells, obtained after pregnancy. The receptor set was obtained from a female donor with multiple sclerosis, enrolled in a pregnancy study. Both conserved end residues are part of each CDR3. The order of the fields is clone size, V gene, J gene, D gene, CDR3 length, CDR3 DNA, CDR3 protein. The D gene is left open where the match is weak. Rows may omit the clone size; those that give it use once, few, many or a size class.

size: .; V: TRBV13; J: TRBJ1-6; D: .; length: 14; DNA: TGTGCCAGCAGCTTATCACAGCATAATTCACCCCTCCACTTT; CDR3: CASSLSQHNSPLHF
size: once; V: TRBV28; J: TRBJ1-6; D: .; length: 15; DNA: TGTGCCAGCAAATCAGGGTCGTCTCCTAATTCACCCCTCCACTTT; CDR3: CASKSGSSPNSPLHF
size: medium-sized; V: TRBV6-1; J: TRBJ2-3; D: TRBD2; length: 15; DNA: TGTGCCAGCAGTGAACTAGCGGGGGGGCCAGATACGCAGTATTTT; CDR3: CASSELAGGPDTQYF
size: .; V: TRBV27; J: TRBJ1-4; D: .; length: 15; DNA: TGTGCCAGCAGTTTCCTAGGGGCCCTTAATGAAAAACTGTTTTTT; CDR3: CASSFLGALNEKLFF
size: .; V: TRBV15; J: TRBJ1-2; D: TRBD1; length: 15; DNA: TGTGCCACCAGGGAGGGACAGGGGCCGGGCTATGGCTACACCTTC; CDR3: CATREGQGPGYGYTF
size: .; V: TRBV30; J: TRBJ1-4; D: .; length: 15; DNA: TGTGCCTGCCACGAAGGGGCAGGGGTTTGGGAAAAACTGTTTTTT; CDR3: CACHEGAGVWEKLFF
size: .; V: TRBV30; J: TRBJ2-3; D: TRBD2; length: 17; DNA: TGTGCCTTCCATAACCGGTGGAGCGGGGGTTTTACAGATACGCAGTATTTT; CDR3: CAFHNRWSGGFTDTQYF
size: many; V: TRBV6-4; J: TRBJ2-3; D: TRBD2; length: 16; DNA: TGTGCCAGCAGTGACTCTACTAGCGGGGGGGCCAGTACGCAGTATTTT; CDR3: CASSDSTSGGASTQYF
size: .; V: TRBV27; J: TRBJ2-7; D: .; length: 14; DNA: TGTGCCAGCAGTTTTGCAAAACTTACCTACGAGCAGTACTTC; CDR3: CASSFAKLTYEQYF
size: .; V: TRBV19; J: TRBJ1-6; D: .; length: 15; DNA: TGTGCCAGTAGTACTCGACAGGAGGTCTATTCACCCCTCCACTTT; CDR3: CASSTRQEVYSPLHF
size: .; V: TRBV5-6; J: TRBJ2-1; D: TRBD1; length: 17; DNA: TGTGCCAGCAGTTTCCTACACAGGGGAAGGTCCTACAATGAGCAGTTCTTC; CDR3: CASSFLHRGRSYNEQFF
size: .; V: TRBV15; J: TRBJ2-1; D: .; length: 15; DNA: TGTGCCACCAGCAGGGGCAGCACCCCACTCTGGGAGCAGTTCTTC; CDR3: CATSRGSTPLWEQFF
size: .; V: TRBV10-3; J: TRBJ1-6; D: .; length: 15; DNA: TGTGCCATCAGTGAGTCGGGTCAGGGAAATTCACCCCTCCACTTT; CDR3: CAISESGQGNSPLHF
size: .; V: TRBV2; J: TRBJ2-3; D: TRBD1; length: 16; DNA: TGTGCCAGCAGTGACCCAGGACAGGGTGGCACAGATACGCAGTATTTT; CDR3: CASSDPGQGGTDTQYF
size: .; V: TRBV4-2; J: TRBJ2-5; D: .; length: 15; DNA: TGTGCCAGCAGCCAAAGCCGAGGTTCACAAGAGACCCAGTACTTC; CDR3: CASSQSRGSQETQYF
size: .; V: TRBV4-3; J: TRBJ2-2; D: .; length: 13; DNA: TGCGCCAGCAGCCTTGATGCGCCCGGGGAGCTGTTTTTT; CDR3: CASSLDAPGELFF
size: .; V: TRBV6-6; J: TRBJ1-3; D: TRBD1; length: 15; DNA: TGTGCCAGCAGTTACACAGGGGAGGCGGGAAACACCATATATTTT; CDR3: CASSYTGEAGNTIYF
size: .; V: TRBV5-1; J: TRBJ1-2; D: TRBD1; length: 15; DNA: TGCGCCAGCAGCTTGGAACCCTACAGGGGGGAGAGCTACACCTTC; CDR3: CASSLEPYRGESYTF
size: .; V: TRBV11-2; J: TRBJ2-7; D: .; length: 15; DNA: TGTGCCAGCAGCCCCCCGGTCAGGGGCTCCAGCGAGCAGTACTTC; CDR3: CASSPPVRGSSEQYF
size: .; V: TRBV27; J: TRBJ1-5; D: TRBD1; length: 16; DNA: TGTGCCAGCAGGCCCGCCCCCGGACAGGTTCATCAGCCCCAGCATTTT; CDR3: CASRPAPGQVHQPQHF
size: .; V: TRBV19; J: TRBJ1-4; D: .; length: 17; DNA: TGTGCCAGTAGCCGGGGGGCGAACTTTGGGACTAATGAAAAACTGTTTTTT; CDR3: CASSRGANFGTNEKLFF
size: .; V: TRBV6-1; J: TRBJ2-5; D: TRBD1; length: 15; DNA: TGTGCCAGCACCCAGGTGCCGGGACAGCAAGAGACCCAGTACTTC; CDR3: CASTQVPGQQETQYF
size: few; V: TRBV7-8; J: TRBJ1-1; D: .; length: 16; DNA: TGTGCCAGCAGCCGCGGCCCGACTAACGGAAACACTGAAGCTTTCTTT; CDR3: CASSRGPTNGNTEAFF
size: .; V: TRBV6-5; J: TRBJ2-7; D: TRBD1; length: 15; DNA: TGTGCCAGCAGCCATCTACCGGACAGGTCCAACGAGCAGTACTTC; CDR3: CASSHLPDRSNEQYF
size: once; V: TRBV7-9; J: TRBJ2-7; D: .; length: 12; DNA: TGTGCCAGCAGCCATGGGCTCAACGAGCAGTACTTC; CDR3: CASSHGLNEQYF
size: .; V: TRBV4-1; J: TRBJ2-7; D: TRBD1; length: 16; DNA: TGCGCCAGCAGCCAGGGTCCGGGACAGGGAACTTACGAGCAGTACTTC; CDR3: CASSQGPGQGTYEQYF